This T cell receptor (beta chain) is drawn from a study of blood T cell repertoires in COVID-19. Study summary: Acute and convalescent COVID-19 samples came from the United States, Italy and Spain. Sources were T cells, B-cell-depleted T cells, or PBMCs; the material itself was cDNA or gDNA.

Source study methods: Amplification of reference gene primers was used by the study to estimate nucleated cell counts. Data came from immunoSEQ multiplex PCR; TCRdb stores just in-frame clones and leaves some out. V, J and clone size were drawn from that table, and D and trimming were deduced from the DNA. Counted here are 210,000 or so clones, over 75% occurring once; the ten biggest clones make up around an eighth. This clone was detected a few times. Trimming removed 4 bases at V and 11 bases at J, with 24 bases between. The CDR3 spans 15 residues. Germline loops: CDR1 SGHTS, CDR2 YDEGEE. The sequenced sample consisted of peripheral blood. The sequence derives from a man aged 45-65 years who had recovered from COVID-19. V is TRBV5-8 and J is TRBJ1-1; D is perhaps TRBD1 (5 bases). CDR3 sequence reads: CASSLRDSLPGEAFF. In DNA, the CDR3 is TGTGCCAGCAGCCTGCGGGACTCACTACCGGGAGAGGCTTTCTTT.